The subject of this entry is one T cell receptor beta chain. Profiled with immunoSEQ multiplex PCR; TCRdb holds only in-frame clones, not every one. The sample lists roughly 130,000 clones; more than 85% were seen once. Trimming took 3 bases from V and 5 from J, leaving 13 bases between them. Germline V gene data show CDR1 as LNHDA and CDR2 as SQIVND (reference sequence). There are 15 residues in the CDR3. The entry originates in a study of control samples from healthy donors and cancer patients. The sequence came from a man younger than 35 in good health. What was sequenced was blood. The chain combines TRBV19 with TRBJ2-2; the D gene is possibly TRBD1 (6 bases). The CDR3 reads CASSMSRGSTGELFF. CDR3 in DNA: TGTGCCAGTAGTATGAGCAGGGGTAGTACCGGGGAGCTGTTTTTT. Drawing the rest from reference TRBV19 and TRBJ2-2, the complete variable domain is DGGITQSPKYLFRKEGQNVTLSCEQNLNHDAMYWYRQDPGQGLRLIYYSQIVNDFQKGDIAEGYSVSREKKESFPLTVTSAQKNPTAFYLCASSMSRGSTGELFFGEGSRLTVL.